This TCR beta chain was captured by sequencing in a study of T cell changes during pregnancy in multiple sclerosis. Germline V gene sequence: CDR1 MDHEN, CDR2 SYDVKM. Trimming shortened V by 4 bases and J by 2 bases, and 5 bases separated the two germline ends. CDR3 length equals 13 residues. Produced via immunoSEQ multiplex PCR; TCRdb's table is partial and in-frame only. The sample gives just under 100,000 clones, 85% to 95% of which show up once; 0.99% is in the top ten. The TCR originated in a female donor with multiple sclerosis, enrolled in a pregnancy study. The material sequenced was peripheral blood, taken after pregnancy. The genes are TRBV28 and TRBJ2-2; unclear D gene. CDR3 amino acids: CASSSTNTGELFF. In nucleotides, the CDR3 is TGTGCCAGCAGTTCCACTAACACCGGGGAGCTGTTTTTT.